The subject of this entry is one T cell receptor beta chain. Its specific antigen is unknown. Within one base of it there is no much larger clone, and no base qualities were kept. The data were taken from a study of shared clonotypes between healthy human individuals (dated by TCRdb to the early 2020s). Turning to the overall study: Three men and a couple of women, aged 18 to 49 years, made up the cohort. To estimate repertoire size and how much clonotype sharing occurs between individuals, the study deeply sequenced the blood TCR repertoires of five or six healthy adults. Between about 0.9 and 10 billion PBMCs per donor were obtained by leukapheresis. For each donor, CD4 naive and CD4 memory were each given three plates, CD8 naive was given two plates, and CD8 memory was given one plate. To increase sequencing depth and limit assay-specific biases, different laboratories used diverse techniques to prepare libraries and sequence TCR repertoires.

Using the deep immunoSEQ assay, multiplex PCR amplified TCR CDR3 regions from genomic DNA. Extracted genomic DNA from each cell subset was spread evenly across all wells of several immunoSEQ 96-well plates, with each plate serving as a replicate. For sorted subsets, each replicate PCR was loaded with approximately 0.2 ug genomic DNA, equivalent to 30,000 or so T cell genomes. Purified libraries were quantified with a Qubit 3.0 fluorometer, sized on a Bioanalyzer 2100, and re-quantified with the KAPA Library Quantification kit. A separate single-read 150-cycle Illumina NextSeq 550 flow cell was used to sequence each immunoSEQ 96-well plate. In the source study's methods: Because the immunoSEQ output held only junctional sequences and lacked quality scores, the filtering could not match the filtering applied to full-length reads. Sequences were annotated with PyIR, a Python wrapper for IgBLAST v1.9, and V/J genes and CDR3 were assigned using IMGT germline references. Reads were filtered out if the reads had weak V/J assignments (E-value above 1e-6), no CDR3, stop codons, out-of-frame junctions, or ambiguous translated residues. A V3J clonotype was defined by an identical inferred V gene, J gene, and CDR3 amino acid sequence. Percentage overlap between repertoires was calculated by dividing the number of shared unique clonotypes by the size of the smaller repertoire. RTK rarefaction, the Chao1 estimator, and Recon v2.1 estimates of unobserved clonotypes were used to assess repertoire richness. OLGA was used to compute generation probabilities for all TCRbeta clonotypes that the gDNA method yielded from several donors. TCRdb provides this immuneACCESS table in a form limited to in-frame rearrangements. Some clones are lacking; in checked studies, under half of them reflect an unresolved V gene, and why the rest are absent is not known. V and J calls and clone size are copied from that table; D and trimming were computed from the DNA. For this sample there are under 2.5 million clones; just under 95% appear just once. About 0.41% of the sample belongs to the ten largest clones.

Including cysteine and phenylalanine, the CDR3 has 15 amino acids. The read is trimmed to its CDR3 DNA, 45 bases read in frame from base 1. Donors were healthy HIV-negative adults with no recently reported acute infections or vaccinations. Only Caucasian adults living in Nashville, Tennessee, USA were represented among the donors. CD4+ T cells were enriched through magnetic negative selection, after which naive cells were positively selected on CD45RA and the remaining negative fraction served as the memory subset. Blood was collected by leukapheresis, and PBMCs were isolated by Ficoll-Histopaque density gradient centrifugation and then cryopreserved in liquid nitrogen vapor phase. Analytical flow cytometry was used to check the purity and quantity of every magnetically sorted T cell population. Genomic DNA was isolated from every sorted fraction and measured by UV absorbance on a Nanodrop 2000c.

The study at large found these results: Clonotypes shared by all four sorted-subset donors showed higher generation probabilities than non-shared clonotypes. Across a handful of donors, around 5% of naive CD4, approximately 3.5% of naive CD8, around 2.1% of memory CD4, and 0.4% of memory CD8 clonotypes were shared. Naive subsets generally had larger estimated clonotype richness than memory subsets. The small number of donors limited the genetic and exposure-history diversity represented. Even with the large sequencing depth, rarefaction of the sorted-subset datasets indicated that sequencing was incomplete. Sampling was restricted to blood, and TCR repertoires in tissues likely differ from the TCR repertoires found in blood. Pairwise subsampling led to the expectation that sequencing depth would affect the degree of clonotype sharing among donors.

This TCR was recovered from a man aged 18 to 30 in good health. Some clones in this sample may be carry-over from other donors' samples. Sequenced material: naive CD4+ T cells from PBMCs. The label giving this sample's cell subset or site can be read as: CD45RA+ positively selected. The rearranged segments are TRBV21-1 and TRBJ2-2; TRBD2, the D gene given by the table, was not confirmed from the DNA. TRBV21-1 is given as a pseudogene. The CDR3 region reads CASTPSGIETGELFF. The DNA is TGTGCCAGCACTCCTAGCGGGATAGAGACCGGGGAGCTGTTTTTT.